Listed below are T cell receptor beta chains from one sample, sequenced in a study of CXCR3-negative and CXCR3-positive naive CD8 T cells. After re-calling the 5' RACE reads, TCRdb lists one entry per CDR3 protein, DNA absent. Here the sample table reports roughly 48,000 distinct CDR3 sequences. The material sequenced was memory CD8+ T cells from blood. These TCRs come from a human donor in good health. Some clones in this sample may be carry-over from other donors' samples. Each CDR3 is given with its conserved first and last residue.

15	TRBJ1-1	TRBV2	CASASSTGKESEAFF
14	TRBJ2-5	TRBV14	CASSQDTGIETQYF
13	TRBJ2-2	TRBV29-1	CSVVRQLTGELFF
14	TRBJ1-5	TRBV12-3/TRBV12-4	CASKHDLGNQPQHF
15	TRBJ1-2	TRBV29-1	CSAQGALSMGYGYTF
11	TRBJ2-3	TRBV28	CASRRRDTQYF
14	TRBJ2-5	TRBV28	CASSLWTGQETQYF
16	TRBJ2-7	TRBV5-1	CASSSSIGGAWDEQYF
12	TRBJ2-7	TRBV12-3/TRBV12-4	CASSLASYEQYF
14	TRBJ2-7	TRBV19	CASSIGGNSYEQYF
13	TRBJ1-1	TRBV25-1	CASIGGSNTEAFF
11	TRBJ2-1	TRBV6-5	CASSYGGPQFF
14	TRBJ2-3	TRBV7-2	CASSFSGGADTQYF
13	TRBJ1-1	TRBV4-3	CASSQRENTEAFF
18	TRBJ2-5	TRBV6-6	CASSYSALAGGPLETQYF
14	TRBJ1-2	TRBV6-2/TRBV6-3	CATSSIEWDYGYTF